Listed below are T cell receptor beta chains from one sample, sequenced in a study of early T cells in non-severe SARS-CoV-2 infection. Using its own MiXCR run on the 5' RACE reads, TCRdb lists one record per CDR3 protein. The sample records about 77,000 distinct CDR3 sequences, 9% to 10% being singletons. The sample was whole blood. The source of these receptors is an adult who was a healthcare worker with PCR-confirmed SARS-CoV-2 infection or an uninfected control (not recorded which). Each CDR3 is given with its conserved first and last residue. A D gene is named only where the DNA matches it firmly. Clone size is given for some rows only: seen once, a few or many times, or a class if the clone is expanded.

>19|TRBV27|few|-|TRBJ2-5
TGTGCCAGCAGTTTATCGAAGGTCGGGGTGCTCCAAGGGACAGAGACCCAGTACTTC
CASSLSKVGVLQGTETQYF
>14|TRBV20-1|-|TRBD2|TRBJ2-1
TGCAGTGCCGTAGCACTAGCGCCTTACAATGAGCAGTTCTTC
CSAVALAPYNEQFF
>13|TRBV2|-|-|TRBJ2-7
TGTGCCAGCAGTGAGCAGGGGACCTACGAGCAGTACTTC
CASSEQGTYEQYF
>14|TRBV24-1|many|-|TRBJ1-5
TGTGCCACCAGTGATTCCCCAGGGGATCAGCCCCAGCATTTT
CATSDSPGDQPQHF
>14|TRBV29-1|many|-|TRBJ1-4
TGCAGCGTGGCGGGGGGAGGAACTAATGAAAAACTGTTTTTT
CSVAGGGTNEKLFF
>11|TRBV6-5|many|-|TRBJ2-5
TGTGCCAGCAGCAATGGGCGAACCCAGTACTTC
CASSNGRTQYF
>13|TRBV7-9|many|-|TRBJ2-7
TGTGCCAGCAGCTCGTCTAGCACTAACGAGCAGTACTTC
CASSSSSTNEQYF
>15|TRBV7-3|many|TRBD2|TRBJ2-1
TGTGCCAGCAGCTTAACGGGAGGGCCAGCTGATGAGCAGTTCTTC
CASSLTGGPADEQFF
>16|TRBV12-3/TRBV12-4|few|TRBD2|TRBJ2-2
TGTGCCAGCAGTTTTAGGCTAGCGGGAGTAGGAGGGGAGCTGTTTTTT
CASSFRLAGVGGELFF
>16|TRBV10-3|few|-|TRBJ2-5
TGTGCCATCAGTGGACGGGACTGGGAAAGTGAAGAGACCCAGTACTTC
CAISGRDWESEETQYF
>13|TRBV7-2|many|-|TRBJ2-1
TGTGCCAGCAGCTTGACGGGGGCAGGTGAGCAGTTCTTC
CASSLTGAGEQFF
>16|TRBV10-3|-|TRBD2|TRBJ2-1
TGTGCCATCAGTGACGGGAGCGGGAGGGCCCGGGATGAGCAGTTCTTC
CAISDGSGRARDEQFF
>14|TRBV19|-|TRBD2|TRBJ2-2
TGTGCCAGCTCGGGACTAGCTAACACCGGGGAGCTGTTTTTT
CASSGLANTGELFF